A single T cell receptor beta chain is shown here with its context. The CDR3 is made up of 15 amino acids. V shed 2 bases and J shed 1 base, with 9 bases lying between them. Germline V gene sequence: CDR1 MNHEY, CDR2 SMNVEV (reference sequence). These data originate in a study of blood T cell repertoires in COVID-19. Overall study context: The United States, Italy and Spain provided the acute and convalescent COVID-19 samples. Nucleic acid was either cDNA or gDNA, and it came from T cells, B-cell-depleted T cells, or PBMCs.

Source study methods: Amplification of reference gene primers provided the estimated nucleated cell counts. Clones were sequenced by immunoSEQ multiplex PCR, and TCRdb holds only the in-frame ones, with some missing. Clone size and V and J calls were adopted from that table, with D and trimming inferred from the DNA. Counted here are about 220,000 clones, about nine tenths occurring once; the ten biggest clones make up 0.72%. V gene TRBV27 combines with J gene TRBJ1-5, with D maybe TRBD1 (6 bases). The TCR sequence derives from a man in his forties with acute or convalescent COVID-19. The sequenced sample consisted of peripheral blood. The chain's CDR3 is CASSLGQSSNQPQHF. CDR3 DNA: TGTGCCAGCAGTTTAGGACAGTCAAGCAATCAGCCCCAGCATTTT.